The sample holds a few counts of the clone carrying this T cell receptor (beta chain). The germline CDR1 and CDR2 sequences are MNHEY and SVGAGI. V lost 6 bases and J 4 bases, leaving 13 bases between the germline ends. This CDR3 has 13 amino acids. The protocol was immunoSEQ multiplex PCR, while the TCRdb copy is restricted to in-frame clones and leaves out a portion. There are some 1,100,000 clones in the sample; approximately 78% occur only once, and under 0.65% lies in the top ten. The data are from a study of shared clonotypes between healthy human individuals. Sequencing was carried out using memory CD4+ T cells from PBMCs. The subset here: CD45RA-negative fraction. The sequence was collected from a man between 18 and 29 years old in good health. Some clones in this sample may be carry-over from other donors' samples. The rearrangement uses TRBV6-5 and TRBJ2-7, with D perhaps TRBD1 (6 bases). CDR3 protein: CASSSYRAYEQYF. The CDR3 DNA is TGTGCCAGCAGCTCCTACAGGGCGTACGAGCAGTACTTC.